Listed here are 8 T cell receptor beta chains from one sample, sequenced in a study of blood T cells in healthy people across ages. Primers used in a second PCR of roughly 6 to 11 cycles were a sample-barcoded 5' primer and a J-beta primer mix. From the 5' RACE reads, TCRdb called clonotypes with MiXCR, one entry per CDR3 protein. The sample contains 550,000 to 750,000 distinct CDR3 sequences, 20% to 25% of which appear only once. The sample taken for sequencing was blood. The receptors shown here come from a man between 65 and 79 years old in good health.

The chain recombines TRBV15 with TRBJ2-3; 10 bases match TRBD2. V shed 0 bases and J 2 bases; nucleotides not matched to a gene: 11. Germline V CDR1 and CDR2: LNHNV, YYDKDF (reference sequence). The CDR3 is 19 amino acids. The CDR3: CATSRDRASGRTFTDTQYF. The DNA of the CDR3 is TGTGCCACCAGCAGAGATCGGGCTAGCGGGAGAACGTTCACAGATACGCAGTATTTT. Full variable domain (rest looked up from reference TRBV15 and TRBJ2-3): DAMVIQNPRYQVTQFGKPVTLSCSQTLNHNVMYWYQQKSSQAPKLLFHYYDKDFNNEADTPDNFQSRRPNTSFCFLDIRSPGLGDTAMYLCATSRDRASGRTFTDTQYFGPGTRLTVL.

This clonotype was picked up many times. The gene calls are TRBV7-2 and TRBJ2-4; possible D gene TRBD2, 5 bases. Trimming cost V 0 bases and J 4 bases, with 7 bases left between them. The germline V gene encodes CDR1 SGHTA and CDR2 FQGNSA. CDR3 length: 14 residues. The CDR3 nucleotides are TGTGCCAGCAGCTTAGCTGGGAGTAAAAACATTCAGTACTTC. Amino acid sequence: CASSLAGSKNIQYF.

The chain uses TRBV28 and TRBJ1-2, with a tentative D call TRBD1 (6 bases). Trimming took 0 bases from V and 8 from J, leaving 10 bases between them. The germline CDR1 and CDR2 sequences are MDHEN and SYDVKM. There are 13 residues in the CDR3. CDR3 sequence (DNA): TGTGCCAGCAGTTTATGGGGGGGCGAAGGCTACACCTTC. This gives the protein CASSLWGGEGYTF.

In its sample, this clonotype was seen many times. Mismatch with germline at one junction end may stem from a read error. This chain's CDR3 is CASSLGFGDEAFF. The CDR3 region has the DNA TGTGCTAGCAGCTTAGGGTTCGGCGATGAAGCTTTCTTT. This chain joins TRBV7-7 and TRBJ1-1; D gene uncertain. CDR1 SSHAT and CDR2 FNYEAQ come from the germline V gene (reference sequence). CDR3 length equals 13 residues.

V gene TRBV6-6 combines with J gene TRBJ2-7; D unclear. The J call may be mistaken, given a closer DNA end match to TRBJ2-5. The germline gives CDR1 MNHNY, CDR2 SVGAGI (reference sequence). The CDR3 totals 13 residues. CDR3 protein: CASTLDREETQYF. Here the CDR3 DNA reads TGTGCCAGCACCCTTGACCGAGAAGAGACCCAGTACTTC.

The rearrangement links TRBV5-5 to TRBJ1-2, with D tentatively TRBD1 (6 bases). V was pared by 4 bases and J by 5 bases, with 15 bases between. The CDR3 runs 14 residues. Looked up from germline, CDR1 is SGHKS and CDR2 is YYEKEE (reference sequence). The CDR3 coding sequence is TGTGCCAGCAGCGTGGCGGGGGCGGGGTATGGCTACACCTTC. Its translation is CASSVAGAGYGYTF.

The CDR3 DNA is TGTGCCAGCAGCGTTGGGGACAGGGGGCAAGAGACCCAGTACTTC. This sequence encodes CASSVGDRGQETQYF. The chain recombines TRBV9 with TRBJ2-5; TRBD1 matches 11 bases. Germline assignment: CDR1 SGDLS and CDR2 YYNGEE. After removal of 2 bases from V and 2 bases from J, the junction contained 2 bases not matched to a gene. CDR3 length: 15 amino acids. The full variable domain, its missing parts supplied by reference TRBV9 and TRBJ2-5, is DSGVTQTPKHLITATGQRVTLRCSPRSGDLSVYWYQQSLDQGLQFLIQYYNGEERAKGNILERFSAQQFPDLHSELNLSSLELGDSALYFCASSVGDRGQETQYFGPGTRLLVL.

This clonotype was observed many times. The gene calls are TRBV7-2 and TRBJ2-4; 8 bases line up with TRBD1. The CDR3 sequence is 16 residues long. Germline CDR1 and CDR2: SGHTA and FQGNSA. V gave up 3 bases and J gave up 0 bases; unmatched junction bases: 4. CDR3 loop: CASSFTGGLAKNIQYF. In nucleotides, the CDR3 is TGTGCCAGCAGCTTTACAGGGGGACTAGCCAAAAACATTCAGTACTTC.